This T cell receptor (beta chain) was identified during a study of vaccination and CD4 T cells after COVID-19. Treatment of the sample: 10-day PBMC culture with coronavirus spike peptide pools or control peptides (ViraFEST assay). Remarks on this clonotype: Its antigen is undetermined.

With 1 base removed from V and 2 bases from J, the gap between germline ends came to 9 bases. Looked up from germline, CDR1 is SNHLY and CDR2 is FYNNEI. The CDR3 runs 15 residues. The study sequenced cultured CD4+ T cell DNA using the Oncomine TCR Beta short-read assay. Each CDR3 protein is one row after TCRdb ran MiXCR on the PCR reads. Counted here are approximately 12,000 distinct CDR3 sequences, approximately 55% occurring once; the ten biggest clones make up roughly 23%. The chain joins TRBV2 to TRBJ1-5; maybe TRBD1 (5 bases). The receptor's source is a human donor who had recovered from COVID-19. Sequencing was done on a sample of CD4+ T cells from blood, cultured in vitro. The CDR3 protein is CASSEERGGNQPQHF. CDR3 nucleotide sequence: TGTGCCAGCAGTGAAGAGAGGGGTGGCAATCAGCCCCAGCATTTT.